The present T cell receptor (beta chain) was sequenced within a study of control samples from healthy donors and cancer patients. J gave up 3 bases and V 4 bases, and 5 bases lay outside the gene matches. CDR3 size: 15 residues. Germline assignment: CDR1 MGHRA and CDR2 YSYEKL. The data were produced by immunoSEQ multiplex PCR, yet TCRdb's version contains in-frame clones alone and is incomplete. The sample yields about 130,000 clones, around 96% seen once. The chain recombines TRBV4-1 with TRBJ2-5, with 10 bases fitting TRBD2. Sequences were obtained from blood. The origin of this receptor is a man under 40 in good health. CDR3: CASSLRSGGEETQYF. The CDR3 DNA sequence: TGCGCCAGCAGCCTCCGAAGCGGGGGGGAAGAGACCCAGTACTTC.